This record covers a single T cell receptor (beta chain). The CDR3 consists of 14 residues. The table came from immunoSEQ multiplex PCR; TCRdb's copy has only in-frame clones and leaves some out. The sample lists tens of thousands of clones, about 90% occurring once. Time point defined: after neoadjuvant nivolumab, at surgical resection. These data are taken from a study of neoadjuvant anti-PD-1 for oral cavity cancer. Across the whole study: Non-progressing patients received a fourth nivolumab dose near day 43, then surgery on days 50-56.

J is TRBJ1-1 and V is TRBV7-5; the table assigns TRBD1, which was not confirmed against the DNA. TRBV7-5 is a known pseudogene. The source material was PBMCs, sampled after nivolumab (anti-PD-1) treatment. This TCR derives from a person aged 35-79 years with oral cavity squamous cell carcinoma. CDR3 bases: TGTGCCAGAAGGTCGACAGGGGCGGACACTGAAGCTTTCTTT. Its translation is CARRSTGADTEAFF.